These 11 T cell receptor beta chains were sequenced from one sample in a study of T cell changes during pregnancy in multiple sclerosis (dated by TCRdb to the late 2010s). Library generation was performed with the immunoSEQ multiplex PCR assay. In TCRdb, the immuneACCESS table is reduced to in-frame sequences with V and J assigned. These tables do not hold every clone; where another copy was compared, an unresolved V gene accounts for under half, and the others remain unexplained. Present in this sample are tens of thousands of clones, around 94% of which were seen just once. The top ten hold 5.5% of the sample. The sample was CD8+ T cells from peripheral blood mononuclear cells, taken before pregnancy. The receptors originated from a female donor with multiple sclerosis, enrolled in a pregnancy study.

The CDR3 nucleotides read TGTGCCAGCAGTACCCTATCCGAGTACGAGCAGTACTTC. It yields the protein CASSTLSEYEQYF. The rearrangement uses TRBV28 and TRBJ2-7; unclear D gene. The CDR3 contains 13 residues. V was pared by 5 bases and J by 4 bases, with 12 bases between. Germline assignment: CDR1 MDHEN and CDR2 SYDVKM.

The rearrangement joins TRBV28 to TRBJ2-2, with TRBD2 identical over 7 bases. The J segment lost 3 bases and the V segment lost 6 bases, leaving 13 bases of the junction unmatched. The CDR3 consists of 17 residues. The germline V gene encodes CDR1 MDHEN and CDR2 SYDVKM. In DNA form, the CDR3 reads TGTGCCAGCAGCTCATTTGGGGGGGGGTCGGACACCGGGGAGCTGTTTTTT. Translation gives CASSSFGGGSDTGELFF.

The V call is TRBV2, the J call TRBJ1-3; D is possibly TRBD1 (5 bases). Germline V gene lookup returns CDR1 SNHLY and CDR2 FYNNEI. This CDR3 has 12 amino acids. V was clipped by 8 bases and J by 2 bases, with 7 bases between them. The CDR3: CASRGTGNTIYF. The CDR3 DNA is TGTGCCAGCCGGGGGACTGGAAACACCATATATTTT. Looking up the rest from reference TRBV2 and TRBJ1-3 gives the full variable domain: EPEVTQTPSHQVTQMGQEVILRCVPISNHLYFYWYRQILGQKVEFLVSFYNNEISEKSEIFDDQFSVERPDGSNFTLKIRSTKLEDSAMYFCASRGTGNTIYFGEGSWLTVV.

The J gene is TRBJ1-2, the V gene TRBV7-9; D is uncertain. The CDR3 consists of 14 residues. V was trimmed by 1 base and J by 4 bases, leaving 10 bases between them. Germline lookup yields CDR1 SEHNR and CDR2 FQNEAQ (reference sequence). The CDR3 nucleotides are TGTGCCAGCAGCTTAGACAGAACCTTCTATGGCTACACCTTC. Encoded protein: CASSLDRTFYGYTF.

This clone appeared a single time. The chain uses TRBV19 and TRBJ2-7; possible D gene TRBD1, 5 bases. The germline V gene has CDR1 LNHDA and CDR2 SQIVND (reference sequence). V was shortened by 1 base and J by 3 bases, with 16 bases between the two germline ends. The CDR3 length is 16 residues. CDR3 sequence: CASSIGQGAYFYEQYF. The CDR3 nucleotides read TGTGCCAGTAGTATAGGGCAAGGGGCCTATTTCTACGAGCAGTACTTC.

This clone was detected once. V usage is TRBV19 and J usage is TRBJ2-1, with D unclear. The CDR3 spans 15 residues. V gave up 3 bases and J gave up 0 bases, with 9 bases separating them. Germline CDR1 LNHDA, CDR2 SQIVND (reference sequence). CDR3 region: CASSILPSSYNEQFF. DNA for the CDR3: TGTGCCAGTAGTATCCTCCCTAGCTCCTACAATGAGCAGTTCTTC.

Regarding this clone: An end of the junction differs from the germline gene, which may be a read error. This chain connects TRBV6-1 to TRBJ2-7; tentatively, D is TRBD1 (6 bases). The V gene's germline CDR1 is MNHNS and CDR2 SASEGT. The CDR3 is 15 residues long. CDR3 loop: CASSEAEGENYEQYF. In DNA, the CDR3 is TGTGCCAGCAGCGAAGCAGAGGGGGAGAACTACGAGCAGTACTTC.

This chain joins TRBV7-9 and TRBJ1-4, with 9 nucleotides matching TRBD1. Unmatched junction bases numbered 5, after V lost 5 bases and J lost 4 bases. Germline-derived CDR1 and CDR2 are SEHNR and FQNEAQ (reference sequence). The length of the CDR3 is 15 residues. Here the CDR3 reads CASSKPGQGNEKLFF. The CDR3 DNA is TGTGCCAGCAGCAAACCGGGACAGGGTAATGAAAAACTGTTTTTT.

This clone was seen a single time. This chain connects TRBV6-1 to TRBJ2-1, with D possibly matching TRBD2 (6 bases). CDR3 length equals 13 residues. Trimming left V 4 bases short and J 12 bases short, with 16 bases between. Germline-derived CDR1 and CDR2 are MNHNS and SASEGT. As DNA, the CDR3 is TGTGCCAGCAGTGGGGATTTCGGGGGATGGCAGTTCTTC. Amino acids: CASSGDFGGWQFF.

Comments on this clone: One junction end does not reproduce the germline sequence, and a read error may be involved. The chain employs TRBV4-1 and TRBJ1-2; D perhaps matches TRBD1 (6 bases). The germline V gene encodes CDR1 MGHRA and CDR2 YSYEKL. The CDR3 is made up of 13 amino acids. CDR3 sequence (DNA): TGCGCCAGCAGCCAAGAAGCAGGGGCGCTTTGGGTCTTC. It specifies CASSQEAGALWVF.

This clone appeared a few times. The rearrangement uses TRBV15 and TRBJ2-5; 10 nucleotides line up with TRBD1. CDR3 length: 16 residues. The trim removed 1 base at V and 5 bases at J, leaving 7 bases unmatched. The germline V gene has CDR1 LNHNV and CDR2 YYDKDF (reference sequence). Here the CDR3 DNA reads TGTGCCACCAGCAGAGGTCGACAGGGGGCGAAGGAGACCCAGTACTTC. Encoded protein: CATSRGRQGAKETQYF.